This record covers a single T cell receptor beta chain. The CDR3 length is 14 residues. Looked up from germline, CDR1 is SGHDT and CDR2 is YYEEEE. V lost 5 bases and J lost 5, with 17 bases in between. The data are from a study of control samples from healthy donors and cancer patients. TCRdb's table, derived via immunoSEQ multiplex PCR, lists solely in-frame clones and lacks some. The table lists approximately 52,000 clones, roughly 86% of them singletons. The clonotype was recovered from a man aged 50 to 59 in good health. Sequences were obtained from blood. The gene calls are TRBV5-6 and TRBJ2-7; a possible D gene is TRBD1 (6 bases). The CDR3 is CASSSGTPAHEQYF. CDR3 DNA sequence: TGTGCCAGCAGTTCCGGGACACCCGCCCACGAGCAGTACTTC.